Shown below are 22 T cell receptor beta chains from a single sample sequenced in a study of healthy donors' naive CD4 and CD8 T cells. Each TCR library used 500 ng of total RNA and a linear amplification protocol. TCRdb passed the reads through MiXCR, listing each CDR3 protein once. The sample lists about 180,000 distinct CDR3 sequences; around 70% were seen once. The specimen was naive CD4+ and CD8+ T cells sorted from blood, pooled from several donors. Receptors originate from a pool of human donors in good health; the sample pools cells from several healthy donors.

This chain links TRBV29-1 with TRBJ2-7; TRBD2 matches 7 bases. There are 14 residues in the CDR3. CDR1 and CDR2 from the germline V gene are SQVTM and ANQGSEA. The ends lost 5 bases at V and 9 bases at J; junction bases unmatched: 16. The CDR3, as DNA: TGCAGCGTTAGTGAGCGGGGCCTCCCCCTCGCGCAGTACTTC. It codes for CSVSERGLPLAQYF.

This chain uses TRBV28 with TRBJ1-1; TRBD1 matches 8 bases. Germline-derived CDR1 and CDR2 are MDHEN and SYDVKM. The V and J ends lost 4 bases and 1 base, in that order; junction bases with no gene match: 8. The CDR3 extends over 16 amino acids. CDR3 DNA: TGTGCCAGCAGTTCCGCAGGGGGCTATAAGAACACTGAAGCTTTCTTT. This gives the protein CASSSAGGYKNTEAFF.

This clonotype was counted once. The chain employs TRBV19 and TRBJ2-1; TRBD1 matches at 8 bases. The CDR3 extends over 15 amino acids. The ends lost 2 bases at V and 8 bases at J; junction bases unmatched: 8. Looked up from germline, CDR1 is LNHDA and CDR2 is SQIVND (reference sequence). As DNA, the CDR3 is TGTGCCAGTAGTATATGGGGAGTGACAGGGGATGAGCAGTTCTTC. Protein product: CASSIWGVTGDEQFF.

For the CDR3, the DNA is TGCAGCGCCGGACTAGCGGGACCGGGTGAGCAGTTCTTC. It codes for CSAGLAGPGEQFF. The V and J genes are TRBV29-1 and TRBJ2-1; 12 nucleotides line up with TRBD2. The CDR3 is 13 residues long. From germline, CDR1 is SQVTM and CDR2 ANQGSEA. The J segment lost 9 bases and the V segment lost 7 bases, leaving 7 bases of the junction unmatched.

The chain carries TRBV29-1 and TRBJ2-6; D unclear. The V and J ends lost 4 bases and 0 bases respectively, with 16 bases between them. The CDR3 length is 17 residues. Germline V CDR1 and CDR2: SQVTM, ANQGSEA. CDR3 DNA: TGCAGCGTTGTTCACAGCAAAGTCAGCTCTGGGGCCAACGTCCTGACTTTC. Translating it yields CSVVHSKVSSGANVLTF.

This chain connects TRBV15 to TRBJ2-5, with D perhaps TRBD2 (6 bases). This CDR3 has 14 amino acids. Germline-derived CDR1 and CDR2 are LNHNV and YYDKDF (reference sequence). Trimming removed 3 bases from V and 3 bases from J, with 11 bases in between. In DNA, the CDR3 is TGTGCCACCAGCAGGGAGGGATTAAAAGAGACCCAGTACTTC. Translated, it gives CATSREGLKETQYF.

The rearrangement joins TRBV6-5 to TRBJ1-1; possibly TRBD1 for D (5 bases). V lost 0 bases and J 3 bases, leaving 14 bases between the germline ends. The CDR3 loop spans 16 amino acids. Germline V gene data show CDR1 as MNHEY and CDR2 as SVGAGI. The CDR3 nucleotides are TGTGCCAGCAGTTACTCGTATGACGGGGGATACACTGAAGCTTTCTTT. Amino acids: CASSYSYDGGYTEAFF.

The count of this clonotype is one. A read error may produce the germline difference seen at one junction end. CDR3 DNA: TGTGCCAGCAGTGAAGTAGGCGGGACCCCCTACGAGCAGTACTTC. Encoded protein: CASSEVGGTPYEQYF. V and J are TRBV10-3 and TRBJ2-7; D is possibly TRBD2 (6 bases). From germline, CDR1 is ENHRY and CDR2 SYGVKD. This CDR3 region has 15 residues.

A remark on this clonotype: Germline is not matched at one junction end, which may reflect a read error. This sequence joins TRBV24-1 and TRBJ2-1, with unresolved D. The germline V gene has CDR1 KGHDR and CDR2 SFDVKD. The CDR3 has 13 amino acids. CDR3 bases: TGTGCCAGCAGTGATGGACGGAGCAATGAGCAGTTCTTC. Translating it yields CASSDGRSNEQFF.

Regarding this clonotype: A read error may produce the germline difference seen at one junction end. The chain couples TRBV12-3 or TRBV12-4 to TRBJ2-1; weak D call: TRBD1 (7 bases). The CDR3 has 10 residues. CDR3 nucleotides: TGTGCCAGTAGGCGGGACAGATTTATCTTC. The encoded protein is CASRRDRFIF.

This chain links TRBV12-3 or TRBV12-4 with TRBJ2-1; D is possibly TRBD1 (6 bases). CDR3 size: 13 residues. V shed 2 bases and J shed 10 bases, with 12 bases lying between them. This CDR3 reads CASSLTPRGEQFF. CDR3 nucleotide sequence: TGTGCCAGCAGTTTAACCCCCAGGGGCGAGCAGTTCTTC.

This clonotype was counted between two and nine times. The chain couples TRBV6-5 to TRBJ1-5; D is uncertain. This CDR3 has 14 residues. Germline V CDR1 and CDR2: MNHEY, SVGAGI. Trimming took off 6 bases at V and 5 bases at J, with 14 bases between the two ends. The CDR3 spells CASSKRAEHQPQHF. The CDR3 bases are TGTGCCAGCAGCAAAAGGGCAGAACATCAGCCCCAGCATTTT.

The J gene is TRBJ2-7, the V gene TRBV29-1; TRBD1 might be the D (6 bases). This CDR3 comprises 15 residues. With 5 bases removed from V and 1 base from J, the gap between germline ends came to 18 bases. Per the germline V gene, CDR1 is SQVTM and CDR2 is ANQGSEA. CDR3 in DNA: TGCAGCGTTTTCTTAGTGCAGGGGCCATCCTACGAGCAGTACTTC. Its protein product is CSVFLVQGPSYEQYF.

The V gene is TRBV27, the J gene TRBJ2-1; D not resolved. V was trimmed by 2 bases and J by 4 bases, leaving 6 bases between them. This CDR3 contains 13 residues. The germline CDR1 and CDR2 sequences are MNHEY and SMNVEV (reference sequence). The CDR3 sequence: CASSLGRYNEQFF. Here the CDR3 DNA reads TGTGCCAGCAGTTTAGGCCGTTACAATGAGCAGTTCTTC.

The chain is built from TRBV6-5 and TRBJ2-7; 16 bases agree with TRBD2. The CDR3 covers 19 residues. Germline assignment: CDR1 MNHEY and CDR2 SVGAGI. J lost 4 bases, V lost 6 bases, and 15 bases had no gene match. The DNA of the CDR3 is TGTGCCAGCAGACCACGGGGGACTAGCGGGAGGGCTCGAGGTTACGAGCAGTACTTC. It specifies CASRPRGTSGRARGYEQYF.

This CDR3 is CASSQGTAKNIQYF. The DNA of the CDR3 is TGTGCCAGCAGCCAAGGGACAGCCAAAAACATTCAGTACTTC. This chain joins TRBV11-2 and TRBJ2-4; D may be TRBD1 or TRBD2 (5 bases each). This CDR3 spans 14 amino acids. Trimming shortened V by 5 bases and J by 0 bases, and 8 bases separated the two germline ends. CDR1 is SGHAT and CDR2 is FQNNGV in the germline V gene.

The rearrangement links TRBV5-1 to TRBJ2-5, with a weak D call TRBD1 (6 bases). Germline CDR1 reads SGHRS; CDR2 reads YFSETQ. The V and J ends lost 0 bases and 5 bases respectively, with 11 bases between them. The CDR3 length is 14 residues. The CDR3 sequence is CASSLDRDGETQYF. The CDR3 coding sequence is TGCGCCAGCAGCTTGGACAGGGATGGGGAGACCCAGTACTTC.

V usage is TRBV5-5 and J usage is TRBJ2-7; 7 bases match TRBD2. Germline loops: CDR1 SGHKS, CDR2 YYEKEE (reference sequence). Unmatched junction bases numbered 5, after V lost 2 bases and J lost 0 bases. The CDR3 is made up of 15 amino acids. CDR3 in amino acids: CASSFLRDYSYEQYF. The CDR3 DNA follows: TGTGCCAGCAGCTTCCTCCGGGACTACTCCTACGAGCAGTACTTC.

CDR3 protein: CSVGWRGEAFF. CDR3 in DNA: TGCAGCGTCGGGTGGAGGGGTGAAGCTTTCTTT. This chain links TRBV29-1 with TRBJ1-1, with D perhaps matching TRBD1 (5 bases). The CDR3 is made up of 11 amino acids. Germline loops: CDR1 SQVTM, CDR2 ANQGSEA. Trimming cost V 6 bases and J 7 bases, with 12 bases left between them.

The genes are TRBV6-2 or TRBV6-3 and TRBJ2-7; 7 bases align to TRBD1. The CDR3 is made up of 14 amino acids. V was clipped by 4 bases and J by 1 base; unmatched bases: 4. The germline gives CDR1 MNHEY, CDR2 SVGEGT. CDR3 DNA sequence: TGTGCCAGCAGTTGGAGGACAGGATCCTACGAGCAGTACTTC. Protein sequence: CASSWRTGSYEQYF.

The rearrangement links TRBV19 to TRBJ1-6; D is unresolved. V lost 5 bases, J lost 9 bases, and 14 bases lay in between. The CDR3 consists of 14 residues. Germline lookup yields CDR1 LNHDA and CDR2 SQIVND (reference sequence). The CDR3 sequence is CASSPSWAASPLHF. The CDR3 DNA reads TGTGCCAGTAGTCCGTCGTGGGCGGCTTCACCCCTCCACTTT.

V usage is TRBV29-1 and J usage is TRBJ2-7, with 10 bases fitting TRBD2. Germline V gene lookup returns CDR1 SQVTM and CDR2 ANQGSEA. J gave up 7 bases and V 7 bases, and 13 bases lay outside the gene matches. This CDR3 is 14 amino acids long. As DNA, the CDR3 is TGCAGCGCTCTGCCCGGGACTAGCGCTGATGAGCAGTACTTC. This codes for CSALPGTSADEQYF.